A single TCR beta chain is shown here with its context. This likely reflects a read error, since a far larger clone is one base away. TCRdb re-derived calls from the reads in MiXCR, one entry per CDR3 protein. The sample records fewer than 250,000 distinct CDR3 sequences, about 28% being singletons. This entry comes from a study of kidney transplant recipient with SARS-CoV-2 infection. The CDR3 spans 16 residues. Germline CDR1 is MNHEY and CDR2 is SVGAGI. The genes are TRBV6-5 and TRBJ2-3; D is perhaps TRBD1 (5 bases). The J call may be in error: the DNA end matches TRBJ2-1 better. This sample comprised a blood sample, obtained at baseline and on roughly day 110 from a kidney transplant recipient. The receptor comes from a male patient in his thirties who had COVID-19 and was a kidney transplant recipient. Part of the T cells may come from the graft donor. CDR3 residues: CATQLTSGSVHNGQFF. The CDR3 DNA follows: TGTGCCACCCAGTTAACCTCAGGGTCTGTCCACAATGGGCAGTTCTTC.